The 8 T cell receptor beta chains listed next were all sequenced from one sample in a study of blood T cell repertoires in COVID-19. The protocol was immunoSEQ multiplex PCR, while the TCRdb copy is restricted to in-frame clones and leaves out a portion. The table shows approximately 480,000 clones, with roughly 89% occurring only once. Material: peripheral blood. The origin of the receptors is a man between 18 and 35 years old with COVID-19, enrolled during active disease.

This chain connects TRBV2 to TRBJ1-5; a possible D gene is TRBD1 (6 bases). Trimming took 7 bases from V and 2 from J, leaving 18 bases between them. This CDR3 has 16 residues. Germline V lookup: CDR1 SNHLY, CDR2 FYNNEI. DNA for the CDR3: TGTGCCAGCACCGGGACAAAGAATTCGGGCAATCAGCCCCAGCATTTT. Its translation is CASTGTKNSGNQPQHF.

This clone is a singleton in its sample. The chain combines TRBV7-8 with TRBJ1-1, with D perhaps TRBD1 (6 bases). Trimming took 5 bases from V and 4 from J, leaving 14 bases between them. Germline CDR1 and CDR2: SGHVS and FQNEAQ. The CDR3 sequence is 14 residues long. CDR3 sequence reads: CASSVSGAGTEAFF. In nucleotides, the CDR3 is TGTGCCAGCAGCGTCTCAGGGGCGGGCACTGAAGCTTTCTTT.

In this sample, this clone turned up once. The chain joins TRBV18 to TRBJ2-6, with TRBD1 identical over 7 bases. CDR1 KGHSH and CDR2 LQKENI come from the germline V gene. The CDR3 is 18 residues long. Losses at the gene ends were 2 bases for V and 2 bases for J; bases not matched to a gene: 9. The CDR3 reads CASSPRGPIPTGANVLTF. For the CDR3, the DNA is TGTGCCAGCTCACCAAGGGGGCCTATCCCGACTGGGGCCAACGTCCTGACTTTC.

The DNA for the CDR3 is TGTGCCTGGGAAAGCGGGGGCACAGATACGCAGTATTTT. It encodes CAWESGGTDTQYF. This chain links TRBV30 with TRBJ2-3; 7 bases match TRBD2. V was pared by 5 bases and J by 1 base, with 3 bases of the junction left unmatched. The CDR3 totals 13 residues. The germline V gene encodes CDR1 GTSNPN and CDR2 SVGIG (reference sequence).

This rearrangement joins TRBV19 to TRBJ2-5, with 13 nucleotides matching TRBD2. The V gene's germline CDR1 is LNHDA and CDR2 SQIVND (reference sequence). Trimming took 5 bases from V and 5 from J; bases not matched to a gene: 5. The CDR3 covers 15 residues. CDR3 nucleotide sequence: TGTGCCAGTAGTGAACTAGCGGGGGGGTCTGAGACCCAGTACTTC. This translates into CASSELAGGSETQYF. The full variable domain, rest sourced from reference TRBV19 and TRBJ2-5, is DGGITQSPKYLFRKEGQNVTLSCEQNLNHDAMYWYRQDPGQGLRLIYYSQIVNDFQKGDIAEGYSVSREKKESFPLTVTSAQKNPTAFYLCASSELAGGSETQYFGPGTRLLVL.

The V call is TRBV9, the J call TRBJ2-4; TRBD2 matches at 9 bases. Trimming cost V 0 bases and J 8 bases; bases outside gene matches: 9. The CDR3 totals 16 residues. Germline CDR1 and CDR2: SGDLS and YYNGEE. Here the CDR3 DNA reads TGTGCCAGCAGCGTAGGGGGCGGGGGGGCAGTGGACATTCAGTACTTC. The encoded protein is CASSVGGGGAVDIQYF.

This clone was seen only once. The chain is built from TRBV12-3 or TRBV12-4 and TRBJ2-5; D is uncertain. The CDR3 has 12 amino acids. Trimming removed 3 bases from V and 2 bases from J, with 4 bases in between. CDR3: CASSFVQETQYF. As DNA, the CDR3 is TGTGCCAGCAGTTTTGTACAAGAGACCCAGTACTTC.

This clone has only one observation. The gene calls are TRBV19 and TRBJ2-4; 8 bases map to TRBD2. Germline lookup yields CDR1 LNHDA and CDR2 SQIVND (reference sequence). The CDR3 contains 17 residues. With V trimmed by 1 base and J by 6 bases, 11 bases remained unmatched. The CDR3 reads CASSIVALGGALNIQYF. CDR3 DNA: TGTGCCAGTAGTATAGTTGCCCTCGGGGGGGCTCTAAACATTCAGTACTTC.